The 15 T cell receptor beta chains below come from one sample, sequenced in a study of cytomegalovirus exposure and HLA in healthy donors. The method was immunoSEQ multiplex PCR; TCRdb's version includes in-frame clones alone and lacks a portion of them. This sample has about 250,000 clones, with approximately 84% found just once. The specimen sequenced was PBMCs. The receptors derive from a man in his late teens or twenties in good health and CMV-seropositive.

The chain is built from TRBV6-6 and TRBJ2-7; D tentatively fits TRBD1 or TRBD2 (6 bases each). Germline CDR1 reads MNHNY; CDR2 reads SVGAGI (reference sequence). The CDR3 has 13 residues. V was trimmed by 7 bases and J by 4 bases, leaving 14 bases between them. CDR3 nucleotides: TGTGCCAGCAACGGGGGCAGGGGTTACGAGCAGTACTTC. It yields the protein CASNGGRGYEQYF.

The DNA of the CDR3 is TGTGCCAGCAGTGGACCACGACGGGACAGGGGAATGTACGAGCAGTACTTC. As protein: CASSGPRRDRGMYEQYF. The rearrangement links TRBV27 to TRBJ2-7; TRBD1 agrees at 10 bases. Trimming took 5 bases from V and 4 from J; bases not matched to a gene: 14. Germline assignment: CDR1 MNHEY and CDR2 SMNVEV (reference sequence). The CDR3 contains 17 residues.

CDR3 sequence reads: CAWSSGTSASTDTQYF. CDR3 DNA sequence: TGTGCCTGGAGCTCCGGGACTAGCGCTAGCACAGATACGCAGTATTTT. The rearrangement joins TRBV30 to TRBJ2-3, with 10 bases identical to TRBD2. The ends lost 3 bases at V and 0 bases at J; junction bases unmatched: 6. CDR1 is GTSNPN and CDR2 is SVGIG in the germline V gene (reference sequence). This CDR3 spans 16 amino acids.

This CDR3 is CASRHGQGASFEQFF. CDR3 DNA sequence: TGCGCCAGCAGGCATGGACAGGGGGCTTCGTTTGAGCAGTTCTTC. The V and J genes are TRBV5-1 and TRBJ2-1, with 11 bases lining up with TRBD1. Per germline, CDR1 SGHRS and CDR2 YFSETQ. The trim removed 5 bases at V and 9 bases at J, leaving 10 bases unmatched. The CDR3 is 15 amino acids.

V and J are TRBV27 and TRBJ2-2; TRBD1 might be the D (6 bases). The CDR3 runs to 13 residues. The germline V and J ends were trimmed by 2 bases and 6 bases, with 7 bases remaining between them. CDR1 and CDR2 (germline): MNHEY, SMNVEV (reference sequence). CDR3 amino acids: CASSLEGAGELFF. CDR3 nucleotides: TGTGCCAGCAGTTTAGAGGGGGCCGGGGAGCTGTTTTTT.

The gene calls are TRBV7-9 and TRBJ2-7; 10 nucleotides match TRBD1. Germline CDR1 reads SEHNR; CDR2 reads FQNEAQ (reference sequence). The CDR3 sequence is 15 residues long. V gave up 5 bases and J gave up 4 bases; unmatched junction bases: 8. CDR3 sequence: CASSDTGTGVYEQYF. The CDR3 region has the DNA TGTGCCAGCAGCGATACCGGGACAGGGGTTTACGAGCAGTACTTC.

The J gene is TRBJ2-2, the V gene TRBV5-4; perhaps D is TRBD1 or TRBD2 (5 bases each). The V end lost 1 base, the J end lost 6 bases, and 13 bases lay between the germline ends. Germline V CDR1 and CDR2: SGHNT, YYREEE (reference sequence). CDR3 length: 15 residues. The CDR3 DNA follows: TGTGCCAGCAGCTTGATAGTGGGGGAGCCCGGGGAGCTGTTTTTT. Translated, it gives CASSLIVGEPGELFF.

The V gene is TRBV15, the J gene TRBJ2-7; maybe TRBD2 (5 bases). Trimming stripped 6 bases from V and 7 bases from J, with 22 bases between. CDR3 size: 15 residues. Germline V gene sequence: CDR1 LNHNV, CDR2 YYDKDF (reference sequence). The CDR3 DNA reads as TGTGCCACCAGACTGCGAGGGCGCGACTTAGGAGAGCAGTACTTC. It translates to CATRLRGRDLGEQYF.

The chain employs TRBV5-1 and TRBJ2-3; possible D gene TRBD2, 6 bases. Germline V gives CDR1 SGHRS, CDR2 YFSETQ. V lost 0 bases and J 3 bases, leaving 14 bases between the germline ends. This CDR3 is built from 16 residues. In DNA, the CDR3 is TGCGCCAGCAGCTTGGTGTCCCGAGGAGGGACAGATACGCAGTATTTT. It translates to CASSLVSRGGTDTQYF.

The DNA for the CDR3 is TGCGCCAGCAGCTCGGACAGCCTCAATCAGCCCCAGCATTTT. This gives the protein CASSSDSLNQPQHF. V is TRBV5-1 and J is TRBJ1-5; possibly TRBD1 for D (6 bases). Germline CDR1 reads SGHRS; CDR2 reads YFSETQ. V dropped 3 bases and J dropped 3 bases, with 10 bases sitting between them. The CDR3 contains 14 residues.

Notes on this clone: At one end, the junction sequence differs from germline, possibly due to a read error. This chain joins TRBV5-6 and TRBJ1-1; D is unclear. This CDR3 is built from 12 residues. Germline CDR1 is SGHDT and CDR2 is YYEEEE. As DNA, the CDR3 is TGTGCCAGCAGCTTATCGGCCTATGAAACTTTCTTT. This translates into CASSLSAYETFF.

The CDR3 DNA reads TGTGCCAGCAGCGCACTAGCGGGCGCGTACAATGAGCAGTTCTTC. The encoded protein is CASSALAGAYNEQFF. The chain combines TRBV7-9 with TRBJ2-1; 9 nucleotides match TRBD2. Germline V gives CDR1 SEHNR, CDR2 FQNEAQ (reference sequence). The CDR3 sequence is 15 residues long. The junction had 6 bases not matched to a gene; V was cut back by 5 bases and J by 4 bases.

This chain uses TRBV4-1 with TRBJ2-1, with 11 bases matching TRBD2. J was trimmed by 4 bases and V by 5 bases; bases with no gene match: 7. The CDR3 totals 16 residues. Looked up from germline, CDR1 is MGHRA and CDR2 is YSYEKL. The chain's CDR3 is CASSTGTSGNYNEQFF. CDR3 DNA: TGCGCCAGCAGCACCGGGACTAGCGGCAATTACAATGAGCAGTTCTTC.

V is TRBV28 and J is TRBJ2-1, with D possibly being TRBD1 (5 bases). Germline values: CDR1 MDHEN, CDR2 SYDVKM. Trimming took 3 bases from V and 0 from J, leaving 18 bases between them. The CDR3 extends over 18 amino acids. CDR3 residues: CASSFPSREFYSYNEQFF. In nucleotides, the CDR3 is TGTGCCAGCAGTTTCCCCTCCAGGGAATTCTACTCCTACAATGAGCAGTTCTTC.

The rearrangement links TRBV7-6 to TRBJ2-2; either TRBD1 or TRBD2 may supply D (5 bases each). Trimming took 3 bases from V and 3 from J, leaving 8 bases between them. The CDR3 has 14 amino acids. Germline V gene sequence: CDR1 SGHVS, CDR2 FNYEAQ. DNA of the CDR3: TGTGCCAGCAGCTTGGGACCCCACACCGGGGAGCTGTTTTTT. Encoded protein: CASSLGPHTGELFF.